This T cell receptor beta chain was recorded in a study of blood T cell repertoires in COVID-19. Study-level background: Sample material is recorded as cDNA or gDNA derived from T cells, B-cell-depleted T cells, or PBMCs.

Authors' analysis steps: Nucleated cell counts were estimated from reference gene primer amplification. The repertoire was sequenced with immunoSEQ multiplex PCR; TCRdb's copy has only in-frame clones and lacks some. V, J and clone size are taken as reported in that table, and D and trimming were inferred from the DNA itself. The repertoire has 53,000 or so clones, about 77% of them found once; the top ten carry roughly 45%. Germline values: CDR1 LNHDA, CDR2 SQIVND (reference sequence). The CDR3 loop spans 15 amino acids. Trimming removed 5 bases from V and 5 bases from J, with 15 bases in between. The rearrangement uses TRBV19 and TRBJ2-2, with D maybe TRBD2 (6 bases). The receptor was isolated from a man between 65 and 79 years old with active or convalescent COVID-19. The sequencing sample was made of peripheral blood. The CDR3 region is CASSPARGETGELFF. The DNA for the CDR3 is TGTGCCAGTAGTCCGGCGCGGGGAGAAACCGGGGAGCTGTTTTTT.